These T cell receptor beta chains were read from a single sample in a study of shared clonotypes between healthy human individuals. TCRdb keeps only in-frame clones here, not all; method: immunoSEQ multiplex PCR. The table includes 2 million or so clones, over 85% detected once. The sample was naive CD4+ T cells sorted from blood. These TCRs come from a man aged 18 to 29 in good health. The CDR3 runs from the conserved cysteine through the conserved F or W. The order of the fields is clone size, J gene, V gene, D gene, CDR3 DNA, CDR3 protein. D genes are given only for firm matches. Only part of the rows carry a size: once, few, many, or a class if the clone is expanded.

abundance: .
j_gene: TRBJ1-2
v_gene: TRBV19
d_gene: .
CDR3nt: TGTGCCACCAAGAGGGAGTTGCCTACCAACTATGGCTACACCTTC
CDR3aa: CATKRELPTNYGYTF

abundance: .
j_gene: TRBJ1-6
v_gene: TRBV7-2
d_gene: .
CDR3nt: TGTGCCAGCAGCTGGGGACGGGGGCACGTTTCACCCCTCCACTTT
CDR3aa: CASSWGRGHVSPLHF

abundance: once
j_gene: TRBJ2-3
v_gene: TRBV13
d_gene: TRBD2
CDR3nt: TGTGCCAGCACGCTAGAAAGCGGGAGAACAGATACGCAGTATTTT
CDR3aa: CASTLESGRTDTQYF

abundance: .
j_gene: TRBJ2-5
v_gene: TRBV10-3
d_gene: TRBD1
CDR3nt: TGTGCCACCGTCGCCGGGACAGGGGAAGAGACCCAGTACTTC
CDR3aa: CATVAGTGEETQYF

abundance: .
j_gene: TRBJ2-1
v_gene: TRBV9
d_gene: .
CDR3nt: TGTGCCAGCAGCGTAGTCGGCCAAAGCTCCTACAATGAGCAGTTCTTC
CDR3aa: CASSVVGQSSYNEQFF

abundance: .
j_gene: TRBJ2-3
v_gene: TRBV5-4
d_gene: .
CDR3nt: TGTGCCAGCAGTTTCGACAGAACAGATACGCAGTATTTT
CDR3aa: CASSFDRTDTQYF

abundance: .
j_gene: TRBJ2-2
v_gene: TRBV11-2
d_gene: .
CDR3nt: TGTGCCAGCAGGCAGACAGGGAGGCACACCGGGGAGCTGTTTTTT
CDR3aa: CASRQTGRHTGELFF

abundance: .
j_gene: TRBJ1-2
v_gene: TRBV19
d_gene: .
CDR3nt: TGTGCCAGTAGTCTATTGGTGGGGCTGGATGACTTTTACTATGGCTACACCTTC
CDR3aa: CASSLLVGLDDFYYGYTF

abundance: .
j_gene: TRBJ2-5
v_gene: TRBV2
d_gene: .
CDR3nt: TGTGCCAGCACCATTCGAGGGGGAGAGACCCAGTACTTC
CDR3aa: CASTIRGGETQYF

abundance: .
j_gene: TRBJ2-3
v_gene: TRBV9
d_gene: .
CDR3nt: TGTGCCAGCAGCGTAGAGCTCGGTAGCACAGATACGCAGTATTTT
CDR3aa: CASSVELGSTDTQYF

abundance: .
j_gene: TRBJ1-2
v_gene: TRBV7-3
d_gene: .
CDR3nt: TGTGCCAGCAGCTTAAGTGGGGGCTATGGCTACACCTTC
CDR3aa: CASSLSGGYGYTF

abundance: .
j_gene: TRBJ1-6
v_gene: TRBV5-1
d_gene: .
CDR3nt: TGCGCCAGCAGCTTGGAGGCAGGGGTAGGCTCACCCCTCCACTTT
CDR3aa: CASSLEAGVGSPLHF

abundance: .
j_gene: TRBJ1-2
v_gene: TRBV9
d_gene: TRBD1
CDR3nt: TGTGCCAGCAGCGTAGATGGCTGGAGGGGGCAGGATGGCTACACCTTC
CDR3aa: CASSVDGWRGQDGYTF

abundance: .
j_gene: TRBJ2-3
v_gene: TRBV15
d_gene: .
CDR3nt: TGTGCCACCAGCAGAGAGCGGGATCGGGGCACAGATACGCAGTATTTT
CDR3aa: CATSRERDRGTDTQYF

abundance: .
j_gene: TRBJ1-1
v_gene: TRBV5-1
d_gene: .
CDR3nt: TGCGCCAGCACCCCGTCCGGACAGTATACGGGCACTGAAGCTTTCTTT
CDR3aa: CASTPSGQYTGTEAFF

abundance: .
j_gene: TRBJ1-5
v_gene: TRBV4-1
d_gene: TRBD1
CDR3nt: TGCGCCAGCAGCCAAGATGGGGGGCAGGGGGGACAGCCCCAGCATTTT
CDR3aa: CASSQDGGQGGQPQHF

abundance: .
j_gene: TRBJ2-1
v_gene: TRBV7-9
d_gene: .
CDR3nt: TGTGCCAGCAGCTTAGAAGTCTGGGGGAGTTACAATGAGCAGTTCTTC
CDR3aa: CASSLEVWGSYNEQFF

abundance: .
j_gene: TRBJ2-1
v_gene: TRBV11-2
d_gene: TRBD2
CDR3nt: TGTGCCAGCAGCTTAGATCAGAGAACTAGCGGGGACCACAATGAGCAGTTCTTC
CDR3aa: CASSLDQRTSGDHNEQFF

abundance: .
j_gene: TRBJ1-5
v_gene: TRBV6-5
d_gene: TRBD1
CDR3nt: TGTGCCAGCAGTCGACAGGGGCAAAATCAGCCCCAGCATTTT
CDR3aa: CASSRQGQNQPQHF

abundance: .
j_gene: TRBJ1-1
v_gene: TRBV7-3
d_gene: .
CDR3nt: TGTGCCAGCAGCTTAACGTACGGCGAAGCTTTCTTT
CDR3aa: CASSLTYGEAFF

abundance: .
j_gene: TRBJ1-1
v_gene: TRBV25-1
d_gene: .
CDR3nt: TGTGCCAGCAGCCCCCGGACAGATCTGAACACTGAAGCTTTCTTT
CDR3aa: CASSPRTDLNTEAFF

abundance: .
j_gene: TRBJ1-6
v_gene: TRBV5-1
d_gene: .
CDR3nt: TGCGCCAGCAGCTTAAATCTCGGTGGAGCCGAGGCTAATTCACCCCTCCACTTT
CDR3aa: CASSLNLGGAEANSPLHF

abundance: once
j_gene: TRBJ1-3
v_gene: TRBV11-2
d_gene: .
CDR3nt: TGTGCCAGCAGCTTAGGCCGGGGATCTGGAAACACCATATATTTT
CDR3aa: CASSLGRGSGNTIYF

abundance: .
j_gene: TRBJ1-1
v_gene: TRBV11-1
d_gene: TRBD1
CDR3nt: TGTGCCAGCAGCTTCGACAGGGGGATTGAAGCTTTCTTT
CDR3aa: CASSFDRGIEAFF

abundance: .
j_gene: TRBJ2-4
v_gene: TRBV20-1
d_gene: .
CDR3nt: TGCAGTGCCCTGACGGGGAACATTCAGTACTTC
CDR3aa: CSALTGNIQYF

abundance: .
j_gene: TRBJ2-2
v_gene: TRBV2
d_gene: TRBD2
CDR3nt: TGTGCCAGCTCGGGGGGGGACACCGGGGAGCTGTTTTTT
CDR3aa: CASSGGDTGELFF

abundance: .
j_gene: TRBJ2-1
v_gene: TRBV10-3
d_gene: .
CDR3nt: TGTGCCATCAGTGAGTCCCCCGGGGACTACAATGAGCAGTTCTTC
CDR3aa: CAISESPGDYNEQFF

abundance: .
j_gene: TRBJ2-1
v_gene: TRBV11-3
d_gene: TRBD2
CDR3nt: TGTGCCAGCAGCCTTGGACTAGCGGGAGCTTACAATGAGCAGTTCTTC
CDR3aa: CASSLGLAGAYNEQFF

abundance: .
j_gene: TRBJ2-3
v_gene: TRBV28
d_gene: TRBD2
CDR3nt: TGTGCCAGCAGTTTCTCCGGACTAGCGGGGGGTTCAGATACGCAGTATTTT
CDR3aa: CASSFSGLAGGSDTQYF

abundance: .
j_gene: TRBJ2-2
v_gene: TRBV7-2
d_gene: TRBD2
CDR3nt: TGTGCCAGCAGCTTAGCCTGGCTAGCGGGAGAATCCGGGGAGCTGTTTTTT
CDR3aa: CASSLAWLAGESGELFF

abundance: .
j_gene: TRBJ2-1
v_gene: TRBV7-2
d_gene: TRBD2
CDR3nt: TGTGCCAGCAGCTTAGGAACTAGCGGGCTCTACAATGAGCAGTTCTTC
CDR3aa: CASSLGTSGLYNEQFF

abundance: .
j_gene: TRBJ1-1
v_gene: TRBV29-1
d_gene: .
CDR3nt: TGCAGCGTTGAAGATCCCCGGGTCGGTTCGAACACTGAAGCTTTCTTT
CDR3aa: CSVEDPRVGSNTEAFF

abundance: .
j_gene: TRBJ2-6
v_gene: TRBV7-2
d_gene: TRBD2
CDR3nt: TGTGCCAGCAGCTTCCTAGCGGGGGACGTCCTGACTTTC
CDR3aa: CASSFLAGDVLTF

abundance: .
j_gene: TRBJ2-5
v_gene: TRBV9
d_gene: .
CDR3nt: TGTGCCAGCAGCGTAGGAGGGGCACAAGAGACCCAGTACTTC
CDR3aa: CASSVGGAQETQYF

abundance: .
j_gene: TRBJ2-3
v_gene: TRBV2
d_gene: TRBD2
CDR3nt: TGTGCCAGCAGTGAAGCGACGGGACTAGCGGCGAAAACAGATACGCAGTATTTT
CDR3aa: CASSEATGLAAKTDTQYF

abundance: once
j_gene: TRBJ2-7
v_gene: TRBV5-1
d_gene: TRBD1
CDR3nt: TGCGCCAGCAGCTGGGGGACAGGGTTGTACGAGCAGTACTTC
CDR3aa: CASSWGTGLYEQYF

abundance: .
j_gene: TRBJ1-1
v_gene: TRBV7-9
d_gene: TRBD1
CDR3nt: TGTGCCAGCAGCTTAGACCGGGACAGGGGGAACACTGAAGCTTTCTTT
CDR3aa: CASSLDRDRGNTEAFF

abundance: .
j_gene: TRBJ1-2
v_gene: TRBV16
d_gene: .
CDR3nt: TGTGCCAGCAGCCAATCTCCCCAAACCGGTAACTATGGCTACACCTTC
CDR3aa: CASSQSPQTGNYGYTF

abundance: .
j_gene: TRBJ2-1
v_gene: TRBV7-2
d_gene: TRBD2
CDR3nt: TGTGCCAGCAGCGTACGGGCCCGACTAGCGGGAGTTATCTACAATGAGCAGTTCTTC
CDR3aa: CASSVRARLAGVIYNEQFF

abundance: .
j_gene: TRBJ1-6
v_gene: TRBV27
d_gene: TRBD1
CDR3nt: TGTGCCAGCAGTAATCCGGGACAGTGGAATTCACCCCTCCACTTT
CDR3aa: CASSNPGQWNSPLHF

abundance: .
j_gene: TRBJ2-1
v_gene: TRBV5-6
d_gene: .
CDR3nt: TGTGCCTGCGCCCTTAGCTCCTACAATGAGCAGTTCTTC
CDR3aa: CACALSSYNEQFF

abundance: .
j_gene: TRBJ2-1
v_gene: TRBV29-1
d_gene: .
CDR3nt: TGCAGCGTTGACGCCGGGAGTTACAATGAGCAGTTCTTC
CDR3aa: CSVDAGSYNEQFF